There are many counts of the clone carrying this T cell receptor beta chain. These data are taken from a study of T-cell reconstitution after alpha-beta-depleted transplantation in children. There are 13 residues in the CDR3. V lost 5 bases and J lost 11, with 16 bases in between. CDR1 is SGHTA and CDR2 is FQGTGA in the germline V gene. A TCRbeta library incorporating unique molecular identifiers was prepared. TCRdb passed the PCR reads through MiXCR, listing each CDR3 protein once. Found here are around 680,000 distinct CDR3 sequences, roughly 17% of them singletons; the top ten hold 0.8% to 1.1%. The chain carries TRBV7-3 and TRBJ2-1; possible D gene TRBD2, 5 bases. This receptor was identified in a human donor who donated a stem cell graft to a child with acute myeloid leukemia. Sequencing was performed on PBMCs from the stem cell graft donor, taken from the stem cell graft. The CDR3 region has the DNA TGTGCCAGCAGCCCCGCCAGCGGAGTCCAGCAGTTCTTC. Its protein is CASSPASGVQQFF.